This T cell receptor beta chain was identified during a study of T cells in lung cancer brain metastases. The CDR3 is 12 residues long. Germline V lookup: CDR1 SEHNR, CDR2 FQNEAQ (reference sequence). Clones were read by immunoSEQ multiplex PCR, and TCRdb kept only the in-frame ones, dropping some. The sample contains 1,200 or so clones, roughly 91% of which appear only once. This clone was observed once. Germline and junction disagree at one end, which may indicate a read error. Sequences were obtained from tumor tissue from a brain metastasis. The V call is TRBV7-9, the J call TRBJ1-5; no definite D call. This sequence was found in a man in his 70s with non-small cell lung cancer that had spread to the brain. The CDR3 is CASSLDNQPQHF. For the CDR3, the DNA is TGTGCCAGCAGCTTAGACAATCAGCCACAGCATTTT.